This T cell receptor beta chain was captured by sequencing in a study of blood T cell repertoires in COVID-19 (dated by TCRdb to 2020 to 2021). At the level of the whole study: ImmuneRACE Cohort 3 recovered participants were defined by two consecutive negative NP/OP PCR tests, healthcare professional clearance, or symptom resolution. The prospective study material was composed of cDNA or gDNA derived from T cells, B-cell-depleted T cells, or PBMCs. The repertoires were released in a freely available public database intended as a resource for research on the immune response to SARS-CoV-2. HLA class I and class II types, where available, came from metadata supplied by the sample provider rather than from assay-based typing. Samples came from the ongoing ImmuneRACE study (first 160 participants) plus 1,254 subjects from 6 global collaborators. The sample metadata nearly always contained a de-identified subject ID, COVID-19 status, age in years and sex. Samples covering the acute and convalescent phases of COVID-19 were provided by collaborators in the United States, Italy and Spain. Subjects who had been exposed to COVID-19, were actively infected with it, or had recovered from it provided the deeply sampled blood TCRbeta repertoires that made up the dataset. The full study reports these points: Clinical and demographic metadata were provided uncurated, with the amount varying by source and participant.

TCRbeta CDR3 regions were amplified from genomic DNA by means of the immunoSEQ Assay, a bias-controlled multiplex PCR. The study's own analysis went as follows. The number of nucleated cells in each sample was estimated from the amplification of reference gene primers within the assay. To quantify the absolute abundance of each unique TCRbeta CDR3 rearrangement, sequence reads were collapsed and filtered. For each sample, productive Simpson clonality was calculated as the square root of Simpson's diversity index across productive rearrangements. Drawn from immuneACCESS, this table holds only the in-frame rearrangements with V and J called that TCRdb kept. Clones are partly lost; checked studies trace under half to an unresolved V gene and leave the rest unexplained. Clonal size and the V and J genes are those of that table, whereas D and trimming came from the DNA. Across this sample there are 200,000 to 250,000 clones, with 80% to 90% seen only once. The ten largest clones represent 3% to 3.5% of the sample.

In the prospective study, participants were about 18 to 90 years old, resided in approximately 25 geographic areas of the United States, and were enrolled through a virtual design. Cohort assignment in the prospective study relied on participant-reported clinical history from a screening survey and a study questionnaire. In the prospective study, mobile phlebotomists collected whole blood, serum and a nasopharyngeal or oropharyngeal swab from each participant. Additional blood draws and questionnaires over an approximately 2-month period could optionally be provided by prospective study participants. Before DNA extraction, blood samples from the prospective study were shipped at room temperature or frozen. In regard to this clone: Its antigen target is currently unknown. Base quality data are lacking; no much larger clone is found one base away.

This TCR came from a woman aged 45-65 years in a cohort exposed to, infected with or recovered from COVID-19 (not recorded which). Source material: PBMCs or T cells enriched from blood (not recorded which).

The bases read TGTGCCAGCAGTACTGACAGGGGGCTACGGGGCTACACCTTC. Its protein is CASSTDRGLRGYTF. Here the chain combines TRBV27 and TRBJ1-2, and 10 bases in between align with TRBD1. The CDR1 and CDR2 encoded by the germline V gene (reference sequence) are MNHEY and SMNVEV. Taken from cysteine to phenylalanine, the CDR3 has 14 residues. The kept DNA is CDR3 alone, 42 bases in frame from the first base. Trimmed from V: 5 bases; trimmed from J: 8 bases; junction bases lacking a gene match: 8.